This TCR beta chain was sequenced in a study of blood T cell repertoires in COVID-19. Participants' own reports of clinical history determined their cohort assignment. For recovered donors of Cohort 3, there were two negative PCRs, clearance, or symptom resolution. Here immunoSEQ multiplex PCR was the method, and the copy in TCRdb shows in-frame clones only, minus some. Of approximately 250,000 clones listed, roughly four fifths are singletons. After removal of 5 bases from V and 5 bases from J, the junction contained 6 bases not matched to a gene. The CDR3 consists of 13 residues. Germline CDR1 and CDR2: SGHRS and YFSETQ.

The genes are TRBV5-1 and TRBJ1-1; 7 bases are shared with TRBD1. This receptor was identified in a man aged 35 to 55 who had recovered from COVID-19. The sequenced sample consisted of PBMCs or T cells enriched from blood (not recorded which). The CDR3 sequence is CASRAQGGTEAFF. The CDR3 DNA reads as TGCGCCAGCAGGGCCCAGGGGGGAACTGAAGCTTTCTTT. Full variable domain (rest looked up from reference TRBV5-1 and TRBJ1-1): KAGVTQTPRYLIKTRGQQVTLSCSPISGHRSVSWYQQTPGQGLQFLFEYFSETQRNKGNFPGRFSGRQFSNSRSEMNVSTLELGDSALYLCASRAQGGTEAFFGQGTRLTVV.